In this sample, the clone carrying this T cell receptor (beta chain) turned up a few times. What it recognizes is unknown. This record belongs to a study of cytomegalovirus exposure and HLA in healthy donors. Study-level findings and limits: Across all donors, roughly uniform sequencing depth was an assumption of the presence/absence analyses. The investigators catalogued 150 to 200 TCR beta chains as cytomegalovirus-associated.

Germline V gene sequence: CDR1 SGHRS, CDR2 YFSETQ. The CDR3 is 15 amino acids. The germline V and J ends were trimmed by 1 base and 1 base, with 12 bases remaining between them. At sampling all donors were nominally healthy, likely with unrecorded immune exposures. The PCR made use of 60 Vbeta and 13 Jbeta primers. Some clones are missing from TCRdb's copy, which holds only in-frame ones; the method was immunoSEQ multiplex PCR. The top ten hold 0.9% to 1.2% of the sample, which has under 95,000 clones, around three quarters seen once. This TCR was recovered from a male donor in good health and CMV-seronegative. Input material: PBMCs. The chain uses TRBV5-1 and TRBJ2-7; the D is unclear. In DNA, the CDR3 is TGCGCCAGCAGCTTGATGGCAGTTCCTTCCTACGAGCAGTACTTC. Protein: CASSLMAVPSYEQYF.